This TCR beta chain was observed in a study of T cells in Graves' hyperthyroidism and ophthalmopathy. The investigators amplified TCR beta CDR3 regions from RNA transcripts. The HTBI primer set was used in a first-round RT-PCR of the TCR CDR3. TCRdb re-derived calls from the multiplex PCR reads in MiXCR, one entry per CDR3 protein. Seen here are some 250,000 distinct CDR3 sequences, about 14% observed once, and the top ten hold roughly 13%. CDR3 size: 15 residues. Trimming left V 6 bases short and J 7 bases short, with 19 bases between. Per germline, CDR1 SGHAT and CDR2 FQNNGV. This clonotype was counted many times. Patients with uncontrolled infections, other autoimmune diseases, pregnancy or lactation were excluded. PBMCs were sourced from approximately 9 ml fresh peripheral blood.

The chain employs TRBV11-2 and TRBJ2-1, with D tentatively TRBD2 (5 bases). Sequencing used blood. This sequence was found in a woman in her thirties or forties with Graves' hyperthyroidism that later progressed to Graves' ophthalmopathy. DNA of the CDR3: TGTGCCAGCAGTTACCAAAACGCACGGAGGAATGAGCAGTTCTTC. Its translation: CASSYQNARRNEQFF.